The 29 T cell receptor beta chains presented below share a single source sample, sequenced in a study of blood T cell repertoires in COVID-19. This table comes from immunoSEQ multiplex PCR, and its TCRdb copy is limited to in-frame clones, with some not included. The sample consists of approximately 240,000 clones, roughly four fifths of them appearing once. The sequencing input was peripheral blood. The source is a woman in her sixties or seventies with acute or convalescent COVID-19.

This chain links TRBV12-3 or TRBV12-4 with TRBJ2-2, with D possibly matching TRBD2 (5 bases). The V end lost 4 bases, the J end lost 6 bases, and 9 bases lay between the germline ends. This CDR3 region has 13 residues. CDR3 in DNA: TGTGCCAGCAGTTGGAGGTCGGCCGGGGAGCTGTTTTTT. Its protein product is CASSWRSAGELFF.

The chain carries TRBV6-5 and TRBJ2-7, with D unresolved. V dropped 7 bases and J dropped 0 bases, with 10 bases sitting between them. The CDR3 has 13 amino acids. Germline V gives CDR1 MNHEY, CDR2 SVGAGI. The CDR3 sequence: CASTTRSSYEQYF. Written as DNA, the CDR3 is TGTGCCAGCACTACGCGGAGCTCCTACGAGCAGTACTTC.

The chain uses TRBV5-1 and TRBJ1-5; D is undetermined. The CDR3 sequence is 15 residues long. Germline values: CDR1 SGHRS, CDR2 YFSETQ. The ends were cut back, 4 bases at V and 1 base at J, with 12 bases in the middle. The CDR3 loop is CASSAGGQSNQPQHF. In nucleotides, the CDR3 is TGCGCCAGCAGCGCCGGAGGGCAGAGCAATCAGCCCCAGCATTTT.

The CDR3 nucleotides are TGTGCCAGCAGCCAAGGGGGGCCGAGAAATGAGCAGTTCTTC. This translates into CASSQGGPRNEQFF. J is TRBJ2-1 and V is TRBV3-1 (or the pseudogene TRBV3-2); tentatively, D is TRBD1 (6 bases). Germline V lookup: CDR1 LGHDT, CDR2 YNNKEL (reference sequence). V lost 1 base, J lost 7 bases, and 11 bases lay in between. The CDR3 covers 14 residues.

The chain uses TRBV3-1 (or the pseudogene TRBV3-2) and TRBJ2-3; D unresolved. V was clipped by 0 bases and J by 9 bases, with 4 bases between them. The CDR3 is made up of 11 amino acids. Germline V gene sequence: CDR1 LGHDT, CDR2 YNNKEL (reference sequence). CDR3 sequence (DNA): TGTGCCAGCAGCCAAGAGTCAACGCAGTATTTT. The encoded protein is CASSQESTQYF.

J is TRBJ2-3 and V is TRBV12-5, with TRBD2 matching 7 bases. The CDR3 has 19 amino acids. Germline loops: CDR1 LGHNT, CDR2 FRNRAP. The ends lost 2 bases at V and 2 bases at J; junction bases unmatched: 16. DNA for the CDR3: TGTGCTAGTGGTTTGCAACCTAGCGGCCTGGCCCGACCCACAGATACGCAGTATTTT. Encoded protein: CASGLQPSGLARPTDTQYF. The full variable domain, in which reference TRBV12-5 and TRBJ2-3 provide the parts outside the CDR3, is DARVTQTPRHKVTEMGQEVTMRCQPILGHNTVFWYRQTMMQGLELLAYFRNRAPLDDSGMPKDRFSAEMPDATLATLKIQPSEPRDSAVYFCASGLQPSGLARPTDTQYFGPGTRLTVL.

The chain's CDR3 is CASSESGDSYNEQFF. CDR3 nucleotides: TGCGCCAGCAGCGAGAGCGGGGATTCCTACAATGAGCAGTTCTTC. This chain uses TRBV5-1 with TRBJ2-1; TRBD2 agrees at 7 bases. The ends lost 4 bases at V and 1 base at J; junction bases unmatched: 5. CDR3 length: 15 amino acids. Per the germline V gene, CDR1 is SGHRS and CDR2 is YFSETQ.

This clone is a singleton in its sample. The gene calls are TRBV2 and TRBJ1-5; D might be TRBD1 (5 bases). Germline V gene sequence: CDR1 SNHLY, CDR2 FYNNEI. The germline V and J ends were trimmed by 6 bases and 6 bases, with 12 bases remaining between them. The CDR3 contains 13 residues. As DNA, the CDR3 is TGTGCCAGCAGCCAGGGAGGTAGTCAGCCCCAGCATTTT. It encodes CASSQGGSQPQHF.

The chain has TRBV19 and TRBJ2-5; the match to TRBD2 covers 9 bases. The junction had 10 bases not matched to a gene; V was cut back by 10 bases and J by 1 base. This CDR3 spans 15 amino acids. The germline CDR1 and CDR2 sequences are LNHDA and SQIVND (reference sequence). The chain's CDR3 is CATSDSGGLQETQYF. The CDR3 DNA reads as TGTGCCACCTCGGATAGCGGGGGCCTCCAAGAGACCCAGTACTTC.

The chain links TRBV9 to TRBJ1-3, with D tentatively TRBD1 (5 bases). Germline lookup yields CDR1 SGDLS and CDR2 YYNGEE. V lost 3 bases, J lost 0 bases, and 16 bases lay in between. The CDR3 spans 17 residues. The CDR3 reads CASSGQGDGLSGNTIYF. The DNA for the CDR3 is TGTGCCAGCAGCGGTCAGGGTGACGGGCTCTCTGGAAACACCATATATTTT. The entire variable domain, with the rest obtained from reference TRBV9 and TRBJ1-3, is as follows: DSGVTQTPKHLITATGQRVTLRCSPRSGDLSVYWYQQSLDQGLQFLIQYYNGEERAKGNILERFSAQQFPDLHSELNLSSLELGDSALYFCASSGQGDGLSGNTIYFGEGSWLTVV.

In this sample, this clone turned up once. V usage is TRBV20-1 and J usage is TRBJ2-6; TRBD1 aligns across 9 bases. V shed 3 bases and J 0 bases; nucleotides not matched to a gene: 6. The CDR3 is made up of 17 amino acids. Germline V gene sequence: CDR1 DFQATT, CDR2 SNEGSKA (reference sequence). The chain's CDR3 is CSASPTGGFSGANVLTF. The CDR3 DNA reads TGCAGTGCTAGTCCTACAGGGGGCTTCTCTGGGGCCAACGTCCTGACTTTC.

This chain uses TRBV5-8 with TRBJ2-2; D might be TRBD1 (7 bases). The CDR3 contains 15 residues. Per the germline V gene, CDR1 is SGHTS and CDR2 is YDEGEE. V lost 2 bases, J lost 5 bases, and 13 bases lay in between. In DNA, the CDR3 is TGTGCCAGCAGCTTAGGAGGGGGCGTGACCGGGGAGCTGTTTTTT. It is translated as CASSLGGGVTGELFF.

The chain couples TRBV24-1 to TRBJ1-2, with TRBD1 as a possible D gene (5 bases). Trimming pared 0 bases from V and 8 bases from J, leaving 12 bases between. Germline CDR1 is KGHDR and CDR2 is SFDVKD. This CDR3 is built from 14 residues. CDR3 coding DNA: TGTGCCACCAGTGATTTGGACAGAGCAGGGGGCTACACCTTC. Its protein product is CATSDLDRAGGYTF.

The chain recombines TRBV7-2 with TRBJ2-1, with 8 positions matching TRBD1. V was pared by 4 bases and J by 9 bases, with 8 bases of the junction left unmatched. There are 14 residues in the CDR3. Germline CDR1 is SGHTA and CDR2 is FQGNSA. CDR3 in amino acids: CASSSGTGSSEQFF. The DNA for the CDR3 is TGTGCCAGCAGCTCGGGGACAGGATCAAGTGAGCAGTTCTTC. The full variable domain, with the rest looked up from reference TRBV7-2 and TRBJ2-1, is GAGVSQSPSNKVTEKGKDVELRCDPISGHTALYWYRQSLGQGLEFLIYFQGNSAPDKSGLPSDRFSAERTGGSVSTLTIQRTQQEDSAVYLCASSSGTGSSEQFFGPGTRLTVL.

V gene TRBV9 combines with J gene TRBJ2-5, with 12 nucleotides matching TRBD2. With 4 bases clipped from V and 4 bases from J, the junction kept 5 bases outside the gene matches. The V gene's germline CDR1 is SGDLS and CDR2 YYNGEE. This CDR3 has 15 residues. CDR3: CASSPASGGGETQYF. Written as DNA, the CDR3 is TGTGCCAGCAGCCCAGCTAGCGGGGGGGGAGAGACCCAGTACTTC. Complete variable domain (other parts from reference TRBV9 and TRBJ2-5): DSGVTQTPKHLITATGQRVTLRCSPRSGDLSVYWYQQSLDQGLQFLIQYYNGEERAKGNILERFSAQQFPDLHSELNLSSLELGDSALYFCASSPASGGGETQYFGPGTRLLVL.

V usage is TRBV30 and J usage is TRBJ2-2; D is possibly TRBD1 (5 bases). This CDR3 contains 16 residues. Germline V gives CDR1 GTSNPN, CDR2 SVGIG (reference sequence). V was cut by 2 bases and J by 4 bases, with 17 bases left in between. This CDR3 reads CAWSSGRPRVTGELFF. CDR3 DNA: TGTGCCTGGAGTTCAGGGCGACCTCGCGTCACCGGGGAGCTGTTTTTT. Looking up the rest from reference TRBV30 and TRBJ2-2 gives the full variable domain: SQTIHQWPATLVQPVGSPLSLECTVEGTSNPNLYWYRQAAGRGLQLLFYSVGIGQISSEVPQNLSASRPQDRQFILSSKKLLLSDSGFYLCAWSSGRPRVTGELFFGEGSRLTVL.

The CDR3 DNA reads TGTGCCAGCAGTGAAGCGTTCCGGGATGAAGAGACCCAGTACTTC. Translation gives CASSEAFRDEETQYF. The chain employs TRBV2 and TRBJ2-5, with TRBD2 as a possible D gene (5 bases). Germline lookup yields CDR1 SNHLY and CDR2 FYNNEI. Deletions cut 0 bases from V and 3 bases from J, with 11 bases between. There are 15 residues in the CDR3.

V and J are TRBV7-2 and TRBJ2-5; 7 nucleotides agree with TRBD2. Looked up from germline, CDR1 is SGHTA and CDR2 is FQGNSA. The CDR3 is 14 residues long. J was trimmed by 5 bases and V by 3 bases; bases with no gene match: 6. The CDR3 loop reads CASSFGTILETQYF. In nucleotides, the CDR3 is TGTGCCAGCAGCTTTGGGACTATACTTGAGACCCAGTACTTC.

The rearrangement joins TRBV7-9 to TRBJ1-2, with 9 bases matching TRBD1. Germline-derived CDR1 and CDR2 are SEHNR and FQNEAQ (reference sequence). The CDR3 is 14 amino acids. With 5 bases clipped from V and 2 bases from J, the junction kept 3 bases outside the gene matches. CDR3 loop: CASSPQGANYGYTF. The DNA of the CDR3 is TGTGCCAGCAGCCCACAGGGGGCCAACTATGGCTACACCTTC.

This clone has more than one count but fewer than ten. The V and J genes are TRBV5-4 and TRBJ1-5; TRBD1 is a possible D gene (5 bases). With 3 bases removed from V and 1 base from J, the gap between germline ends came to 17 bases. Per germline, CDR1 SGHNT and CDR2 YYREEE (reference sequence). The CDR3 extends over 17 amino acids. In DNA form, the CDR3 reads TGTGCCAGCAGCTGCGAACAGGCGACAGCGAGCAATCAGCCCCAGCATTTT. This encodes CASSCEQATASNQPQHF. Based on the CDR3 plus reference TRBV5-4 and TRBJ1-5, the full variable domain is ETGVTQSPTHLIKTRGQQVTLRCSSQSGHNTVSWYQQALGQGPQFIFQYYREEENGRGNFPPRFSGLQFPNYSSELNVNALELDDSALYLCASSCEQATASNQPQHFGDGTRLSIL.

This chain uses TRBV2 with TRBJ1-6; the D gene is possibly TRBD1 (6 bases). Trimming removed 4 bases at V and 5 bases at J, with 18 bases between. Per the germline V gene, CDR1 is SNHLY and CDR2 is FYNNEI. The CDR3 loop spans 17 amino acids. CDR3 protein: CASSVHPVGANNSPLHF. Written as DNA, the CDR3 is TGTGCCAGCAGTGTCCACCCGGTGGGGGCCAATAATTCACCCCTCCACTTT.

J is TRBJ2-5 and V is TRBV3-1 (or the pseudogene TRBV3-2), with unresolved D. V dropped 0 bases and J dropped 1 base, with 15 bases sitting between them. CDR3 size: 17 residues. Germline V gene lookup returns CDR1 LGHDT and CDR2 YNNKEL (reference sequence). CDR3 DNA sequence: TGTGCCAGCAGCCAAGAGAGTGAGCCGTGTACCCAAGAGACCCAGTACTTC. Translating gives CASSQESEPCTQETQYF.

The table lists this clone with a count of one. This rearrangement joins TRBV9 to TRBJ1-1, with D unclear. Germline V CDR1 and CDR2: SGDLS, YYNGEE. This CDR3 comprises 15 residues. V shed 0 bases and J shed 6 bases, with 15 bases lying between them. In DNA form, the CDR3 reads TGTGCCAGCAGCGTAGGCGGTCCAGGTAGCGCTGAAGCTTTCTTT. Protein sequence: CASSVGGPGSAEAFF. Based on the CDR3 plus reference TRBV9 and TRBJ1-1, the full variable domain is DSGVTQTPKHLITATGQRVTLRCSPRSGDLSVYWYQQSLDQGLQFLIQYYNGEERAKGNILERFSAQQFPDLHSELNLSSLELGDSALYFCASSVGGPGSAEAFFGQGTRLTVV.

The V gene is TRBV7-8, the J gene TRBJ2-2, with D unresolved. This CDR3 comprises 12 residues. Trimming removed 5 bases from V and 8 bases from J, with 9 bases in between. Germline V CDR1 and CDR2: SGHVS, FQNEAQ. CDR3 sequence reads: CASSPAEGELFF. The DNA for the CDR3 is TGTGCCAGCAGCCCCGCCGAGGGGGAGCTGTTTTTT.

V is TRBV11-3 and J is TRBJ2-3; 11 bases agree with TRBD2. This CDR3 has 15 residues. J was trimmed by 0 bases and V by 5 bases; bases with no gene match: 1. Germline CDR1 reads SGHNT; CDR2 reads YENEEA. Written as DNA, the CDR3 is TGTGCCAGCAGCCCTAGCGGGGGGAGCACAGATACGCAGTATTTT. As protein: CASSPSGGSTDTQYF.

This chain links TRBV7-9 with TRBJ2-7; 8 bases agree with TRBD1. CDR1 is SEHNR and CDR2 is FQNEAQ in the germline V gene (reference sequence). The CDR3 sequence is 14 residues long. Trimming at V came to 5 bases and at J to 2 bases, leaving 5 bases not matched to a gene. The CDR3 sequence is CASSRQGWTYEQYF. The CDR3 DNA is TGTGCCAGCAGCCGACAGGGGTGGACCTACGAGCAGTACTTC.

This chain uses TRBV9 with TRBJ2-3, with 9 bases fitting TRBD2. Per the germline V gene, CDR1 is SGDLS and CDR2 is YYNGEE. This CDR3 is 14 amino acids long. Trimming took 0 bases from V and 5 from J; bases not matched to a gene: 1. The CDR3 sequence: CASSVVSGGDTQYF. As DNA, the CDR3 is TGTGCCAGCAGCGTAGTTAGCGGGGGAGATACGCAGTATTTT.

The gene calls are TRBV19 and TRBJ1-1; D is perhaps TRBD1 (5 bases). With 3 bases removed from V and 0 bases from J, the gap between germline ends came to 11 bases. Germline CDR1 LNHDA, CDR2 SQIVND (reference sequence). The CDR3 covers 15 residues. The CDR3 is CASSILTAMNTEAFF. The CDR3 DNA reads as TGTGCCAGTAGTATTTTGACAGCGATGAACACTGAAGCTTTCTTT.

In this sample, this clone turned up once. The chain has TRBV19 and TRBJ2-7; D is possibly TRBD2 (6 bases). Trimming stripped 1 base from V and 3 bases from J, with 16 bases between. The CDR3 contains 16 residues. CDR1 LNHDA and CDR2 SQIVND come from the germline V gene (reference sequence). The CDR3: CASSIVWGGNHYEQYF. CDR3 DNA sequence: TGTGCCAGTAGTATAGTTTGGGGCGGGAACCACTACGAGCAGTACTTC.